The sample holds many counts of the clone carrying this T cell receptor (beta chain). Specified time point: patch test 2, 6 weeks after DPC sensitization. The treatment denotes: therapeutic diphenylcyclopropenone sensitization with weekly scalp DPC. The authors extracted total RNA from unfractionated whole blood. The source of the sample is a study of human T cells and chemical hapten exposure. Across the whole study: DPC at 2% was the sensitizing agent, placed on approximately 2 cm by approximately 2 cm of upper inner arm skin.

V lost 5 bases and J lost 0; bases outside the gene matches: 3. The length of the CDR3 is 17 residues. TCRdb recomputed calls from the RACE reads with MiXCR, one row per CDR3 protein. The table includes some 82,000 distinct CDR3 sequences, approximately 7% detected once. This TCR was recovered from a woman aged 25 to 39 with alopecia areata. Some clones in this sample may be carry-over from other donors' samples. Source: whole blood, taken in connection with sensitization to the hapten diphenylcyclopropenone (DPC). The chain carries TRBV12-3 or TRBV12-4 and TRBJ2-6, with 11 bases aligning to TRBD1. The CDR3 loop is CASSPGQGASGANVLTF. In DNA, the CDR3 is TGTGCCAGCAGTCCCGGACAGGGGGCCTCTGGGGCCAACGTCCTGACTTTC.